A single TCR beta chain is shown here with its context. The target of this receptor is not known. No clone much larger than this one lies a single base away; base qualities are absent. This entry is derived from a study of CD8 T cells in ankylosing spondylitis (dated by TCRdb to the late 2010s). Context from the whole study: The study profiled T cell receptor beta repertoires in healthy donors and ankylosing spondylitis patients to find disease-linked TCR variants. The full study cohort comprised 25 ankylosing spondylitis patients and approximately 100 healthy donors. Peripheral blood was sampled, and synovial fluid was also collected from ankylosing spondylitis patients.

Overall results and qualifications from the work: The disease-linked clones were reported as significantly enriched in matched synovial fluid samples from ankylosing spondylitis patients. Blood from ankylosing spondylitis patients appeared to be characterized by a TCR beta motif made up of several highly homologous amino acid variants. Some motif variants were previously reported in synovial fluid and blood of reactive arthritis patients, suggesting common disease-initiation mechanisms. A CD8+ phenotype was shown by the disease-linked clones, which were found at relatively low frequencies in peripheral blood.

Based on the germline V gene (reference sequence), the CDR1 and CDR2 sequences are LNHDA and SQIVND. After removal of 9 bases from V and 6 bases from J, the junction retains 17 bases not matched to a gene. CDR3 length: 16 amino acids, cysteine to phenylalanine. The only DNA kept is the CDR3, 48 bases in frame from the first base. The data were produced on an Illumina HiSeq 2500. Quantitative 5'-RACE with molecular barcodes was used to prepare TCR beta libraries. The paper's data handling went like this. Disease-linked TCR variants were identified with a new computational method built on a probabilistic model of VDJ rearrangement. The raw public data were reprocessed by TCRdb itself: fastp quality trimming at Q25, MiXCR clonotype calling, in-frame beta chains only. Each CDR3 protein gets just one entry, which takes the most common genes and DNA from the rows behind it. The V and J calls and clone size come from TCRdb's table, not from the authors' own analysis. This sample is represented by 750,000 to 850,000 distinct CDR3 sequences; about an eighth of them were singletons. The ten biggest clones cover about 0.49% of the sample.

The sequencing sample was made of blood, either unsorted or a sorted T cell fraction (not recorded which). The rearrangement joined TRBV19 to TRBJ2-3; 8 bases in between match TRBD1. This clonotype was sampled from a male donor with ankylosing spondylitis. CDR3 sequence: CASQKGTGGMQDTQYF. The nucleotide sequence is TGTGCCAGCCAAAAAGGGACAGGAGGCATGCAGGATACGCAGTATTTT. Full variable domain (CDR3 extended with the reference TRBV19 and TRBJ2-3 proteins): DGGITQSPKYLFRKEGQNVTLSCEQNLNHDAMYWYRQDPGQGLRLIYYSQIVNDFQKGDIAEGYSVSREKKESFPLTVTSAQKNPTAFYLCASQKGTGGMQDTQYFGPGTRLTVL.